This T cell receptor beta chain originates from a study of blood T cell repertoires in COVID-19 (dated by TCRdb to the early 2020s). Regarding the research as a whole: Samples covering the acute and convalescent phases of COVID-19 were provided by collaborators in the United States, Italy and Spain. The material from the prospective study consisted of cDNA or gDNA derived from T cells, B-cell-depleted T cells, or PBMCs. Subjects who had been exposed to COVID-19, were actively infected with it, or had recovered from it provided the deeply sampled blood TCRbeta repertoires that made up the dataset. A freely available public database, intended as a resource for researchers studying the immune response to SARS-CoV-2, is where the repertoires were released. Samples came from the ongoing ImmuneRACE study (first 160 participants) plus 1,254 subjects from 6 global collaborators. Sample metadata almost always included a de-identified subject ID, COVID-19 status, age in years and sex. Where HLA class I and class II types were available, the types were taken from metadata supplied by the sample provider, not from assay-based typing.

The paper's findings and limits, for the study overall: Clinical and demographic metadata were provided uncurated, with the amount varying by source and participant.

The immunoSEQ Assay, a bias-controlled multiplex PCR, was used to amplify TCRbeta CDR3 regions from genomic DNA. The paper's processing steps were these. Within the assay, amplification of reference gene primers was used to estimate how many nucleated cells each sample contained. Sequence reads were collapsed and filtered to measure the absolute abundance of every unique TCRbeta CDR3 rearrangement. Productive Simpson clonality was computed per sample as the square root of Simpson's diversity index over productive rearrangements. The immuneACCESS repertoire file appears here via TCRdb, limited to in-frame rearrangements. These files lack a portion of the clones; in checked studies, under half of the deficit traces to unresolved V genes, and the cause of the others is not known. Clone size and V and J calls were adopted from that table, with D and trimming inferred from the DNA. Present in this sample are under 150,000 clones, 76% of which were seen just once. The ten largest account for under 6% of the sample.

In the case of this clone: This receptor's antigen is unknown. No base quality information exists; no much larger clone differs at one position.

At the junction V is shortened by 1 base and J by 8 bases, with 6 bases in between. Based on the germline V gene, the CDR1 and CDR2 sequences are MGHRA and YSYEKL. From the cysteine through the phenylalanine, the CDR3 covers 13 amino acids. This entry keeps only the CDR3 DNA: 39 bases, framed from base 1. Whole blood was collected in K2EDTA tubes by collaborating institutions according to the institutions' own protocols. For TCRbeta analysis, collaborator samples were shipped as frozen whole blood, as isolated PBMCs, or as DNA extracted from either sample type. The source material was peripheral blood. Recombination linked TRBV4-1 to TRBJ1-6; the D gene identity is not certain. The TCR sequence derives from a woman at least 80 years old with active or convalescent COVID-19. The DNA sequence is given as TGCGCCAGCAGCCAAGTTCCGGATTCACCCCTCCACTTT. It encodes CASSQVPDSPLHF.